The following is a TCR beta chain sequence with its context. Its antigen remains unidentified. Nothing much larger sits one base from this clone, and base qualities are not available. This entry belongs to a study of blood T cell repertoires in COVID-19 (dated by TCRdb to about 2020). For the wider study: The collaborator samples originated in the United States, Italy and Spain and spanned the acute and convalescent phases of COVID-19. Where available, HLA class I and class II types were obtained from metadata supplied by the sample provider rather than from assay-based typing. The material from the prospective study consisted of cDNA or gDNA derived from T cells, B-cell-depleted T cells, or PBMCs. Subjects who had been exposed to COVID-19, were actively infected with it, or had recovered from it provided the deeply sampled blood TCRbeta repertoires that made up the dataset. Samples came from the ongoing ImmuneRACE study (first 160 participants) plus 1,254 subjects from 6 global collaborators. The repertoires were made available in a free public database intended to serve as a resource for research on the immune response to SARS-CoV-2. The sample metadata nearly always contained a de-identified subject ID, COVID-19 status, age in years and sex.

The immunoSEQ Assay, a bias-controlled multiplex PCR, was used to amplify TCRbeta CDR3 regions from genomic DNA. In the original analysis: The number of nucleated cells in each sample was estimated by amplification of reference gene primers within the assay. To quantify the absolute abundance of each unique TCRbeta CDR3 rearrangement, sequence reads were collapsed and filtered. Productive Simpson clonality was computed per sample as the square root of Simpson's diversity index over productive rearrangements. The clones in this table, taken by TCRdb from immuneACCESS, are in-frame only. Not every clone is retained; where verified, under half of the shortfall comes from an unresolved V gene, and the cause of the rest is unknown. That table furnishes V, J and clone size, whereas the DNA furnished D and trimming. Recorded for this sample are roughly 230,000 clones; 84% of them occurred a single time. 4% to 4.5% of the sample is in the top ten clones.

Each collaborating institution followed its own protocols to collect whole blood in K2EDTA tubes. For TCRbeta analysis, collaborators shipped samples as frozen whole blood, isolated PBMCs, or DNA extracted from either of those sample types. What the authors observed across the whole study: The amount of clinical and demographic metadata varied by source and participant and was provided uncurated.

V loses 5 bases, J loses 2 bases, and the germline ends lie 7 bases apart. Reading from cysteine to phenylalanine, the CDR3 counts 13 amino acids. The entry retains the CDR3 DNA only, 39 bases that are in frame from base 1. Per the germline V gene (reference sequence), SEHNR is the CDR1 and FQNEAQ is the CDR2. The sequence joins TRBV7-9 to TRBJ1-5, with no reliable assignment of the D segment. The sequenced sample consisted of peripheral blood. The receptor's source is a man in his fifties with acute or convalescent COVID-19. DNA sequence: TGTGCCAGCAGCCAACACGGCAATCAGCCCCAGCATTTT. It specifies CASSQHGNQPQHF.